The present entry profiles one T cell receptor beta chain with its context. The entry originates in a study of blood T cell repertoires in COVID-19. Whole-study context: Whether acute or convalescent, the COVID-19 samples came from the United States, Italy and Spain. The cDNA or gDNA used as material had been derived from T cells, B-cell-depleted T cells, or PBMCs.

With 4 bases removed from V and 6 bases from J, the gap between germline ends came to 16 bases. CDR1 and CDR2 (germline): MNHEY, SVGAGI. The CDR3 loop spans 15 amino acids. Per the original data handling: It was from reference gene primer amplification that nucleated cell counts were estimated. The protocol was immunoSEQ multiplex PCR, while the TCRdb copy is restricted to in-frame clones and leaves out a portion. That table gives V, J and clone size, and the DNA gave D and trimming. The sample has around 100,000 clones, roughly nine tenths seen once. This sequence originates from a man aged 35 to 55 with acute or convalescent COVID-19. The sequenced sample consisted of peripheral blood. The J gene is TRBJ2-1, the V gene TRBV6-5, with D perhaps TRBD1 (6 bases). The CDR3 DNA follows: TGTGCCAGCAGTTCTCGCAGGGGCCCTCGCAATGAGCAGTTCTTC. It encodes CASSSRRGPRNEQFF.